The T cell receptor (beta chain) under discussion was sequenced for a study of OX40 agonist ivuxolimab in advanced cancers. About the research overall: The patients received ivuxolimab by intravenous route every 2 weeks at 0.01 to 10 mg/kg. General study points: With doses of 0.1 to 3.0 mg/kg, CD4+ and CD8+ blood T cells had undergone clonal expansion by week 6. On average, CD8+ T cells showed a greater number of expanded clones than CD4+.

Profiled with immunoSEQ multiplex PCR; TCRdb holds only in-frame clones, not every one. Of tens of thousands of clones in the sample, about 77% were seen once. Comment on this clone: Its antigen remains unknown.

Germline V lookup: CDR1 SEHNR, CDR2 FQNEAQ (reference sequence). V lost 3 bases and J lost 4, with 12 bases in between. The CDR3 has 15 amino acids. Sequenced material: CD4+ or CD8+ T cells sorted from blood, taken in a trial of the OX40 agonist ivuxolimab. The sequence was collected from an adult with an advanced solid tumor such as melanoma, head and neck, liver or kidney cancer. This chain links TRBV7-9 with TRBJ2-2; no clear D. The CDR3 sequence: CASSFWDSSTGELFF. The CDR3 region has the DNA TGTGCCAGCAGCTTTTGGGATTCGAGCACCGGGGAGCTGTTTTTT.